This entry lists 9 T cell receptor beta chains sequenced from one sample in a study of T cells in Graves' hyperthyroidism and ophthalmopathy. The CDR3 regions of TCR beta were amplified from RNA transcripts. The HTBI primer set was used in a first-round RT-PCR of the TCR CDR3. TCRdb reprocessed the multiplex PCR reads with MiXCR, giving one entry per CDR3 protein. The data show about 400,000 distinct CDR3 sequences, roughly 14% seen once. Sequencing used blood. Receptors originate from a man in his late teens or twenties with Graves' ophthalmopathy.

Ten or more counts support this clonotype. This chain joins TRBV13 and TRBJ2-1; the D call may be TRBD1 or TRBD2 (6 bases each). Deletions cut 5 bases from V and 6 bases from J, with 17 bases between. Germline V gene lookup returns CDR1 PRHDT and CDR2 FYEKMQ (reference sequence). The CDR3 contains 15 residues. CDR3 region: CASSDRLGGINEQFF. In DNA form, the CDR3 reads TGTGCCAGCAGCGACCGACTAGGGGGTATCAATGAGCAGTTCTTC.

This clonotype was counted between two and nine times. The chain uses TRBV6-1 and TRBJ2-7; D gene uncertain. This CDR3 has 18 residues. The germline V gene has CDR1 MNHNS and CDR2 SASEGT. V was pared by 1 base and J by 1 base, with 20 bases between. This chain's CDR3 is CASSEVYSYKGISYEQYF. CDR3 nucleotide sequence: TGTGCCAGCAGTGAAGTTTATAGCTATAAGGGTATTTCCTACGAGCAGTACTTC.

This clonotype was seen repeatedly, ten times or more. Here the CDR3 DNA reads TGTGCCAGCAGCCTCCGGGACAGCAGCACAGATACGCAGTATTTT. Translated, it gives CASSLRDSSTDTQYF. The J gene is TRBJ2-3, the V gene TRBV11-2; 7 bases line up with TRBD1. Germline V gives CDR1 SGHAT, CDR2 FQNNGV. V lost 5 bases, J lost 0 bases, and 5 bases stayed unmatched. CDR3 length: 15 amino acids.

Concerning this clonotype itself: One junction end does not reproduce the germline sequence, and a read error may be involved. The chain is built from TRBV13 and TRBJ2-1; TRBD2 is a possible D gene (5 bases). Per the germline V gene, CDR1 is PRHDT and CDR2 is FYEKMQ (reference sequence). The CDR3 has 15 amino acids. The CDR3 protein is CASSSDPDSCNEQFF. The DNA for the CDR3 is TGTGCCAGCAGTTCAGACCCGGACTCCTGCAATGAGCAGTTCTTC.

This clonotype was recorded at least ten times. The rearrangement links TRBV4-1 to TRBJ2-7; possible D gene TRBD2, 6 bases. This CDR3 comprises 15 residues. Germline V gene lookup returns CDR1 MGHRA and CDR2 YSYEKL. Trimming took off 0 bases at V and 5 bases at J, with 14 bases between the two ends. CDR3 sequence (DNA): TGCGCCAGCAGCCAAGAGTCGACTAGTCAAGACGAGCAGTACTTC. Its protein product is CASSQESTSQDEQYF.

On this clonotype: A much larger clone lies one base from this, so it may be a read error. The genes are TRBV13 and TRBJ2-1, with D maybe TRBD2 (6 bases). This CDR3 spans 14 amino acids. The germline V gene has CDR1 PRHDT and CDR2 FYEKMQ (reference sequence). The CDR3 coding sequence is TGTGCCAGCCAAACCGGGACTTTCTACAATAAGCAGTTCTTC. Translated, it gives CASQTGTFYNKQFF. The full variable domain, with the rest looked up from reference TRBV13 and TRBJ2-1, is AAGVIQSPRHLIKEKRETATLKCYPIPRHDTVYWYQQGPGQDPQFLISFYEKMQSDKGSIPDRFSAQQFSDYHSELNMSSLELGDSALYFCASQTGTFYNKQFFGPGTRLTVL.

About this clonotype: With a much larger clone just one base away, this may be a read error. J is TRBJ2-1 and V is TRBV3-1; 7 bases fit TRBD2. The germline V gene encodes CDR1 LGHDT and CDR2 YNNKEL (reference sequence). The CDR3 has 15 amino acids. The CDR3: CASSHNSGSYDEQFF. The CDR3, as DNA: TGTGCCAGCAGTCATAATAGCGGGTCCTACGATGAGCAGTTCTTC.

This clonotype came up many times. V gene TRBV6-1 combines with J gene TRBJ2-7; 9 bases fit TRBD2. This CDR3 has 14 amino acids. Germline values: CDR1 MNHNS, CDR2 SASEGT. J was trimmed by 6 bases and V by 8 bases; bases with no gene match: 11. CDR3 DNA sequence: TGTGCCAGCGGAAAGCGGGGGGCAACAAGCGAGCAGTACTTC. This encodes CASGKRGATSEQYF.

This clonotype was seen many times. The genes are TRBV3-1 and TRBJ1-3, with 7 bases fitting TRBD1. In germline, CDR1 is LGHDT, CDR2 YNNKEL (reference sequence). V lost 4 bases, J lost 8 bases, and 5 bases stayed unmatched. There are 13 residues in the CDR3. The CDR3 spells CASSLRQGDTIYF. In nucleotides, the CDR3 is TGTGCCAGCAGCCTTCGACAGGGAGACACCATATATTTT.